This T cell receptor (beta chain) was obtained from a study of blood T cell repertoires in COVID-19. As for the study in general: Italy, Spain and the United States were the sources of the convalescent and acute COVID-19 samples. The analysed material was cDNA or gDNA that came from T cells, B-cell-depleted T cells, or PBMCs.

Seattle patients were enrolled during active infection and followed longitudinally. Original analysis: Researchers report that nucleated cell counts were estimated from reference gene primer amplification. TCRdb's copy holds only in-frame clones and misses some; the assay was immunoSEQ multiplex PCR. The D gene and trimming were derived from the DNA, and the V and J assignments and clone size from that table. The table has tens of thousands of clones, around 90% seen once. The germline CDR1 and CDR2 sequences are SGHRS and YFSETQ. The V segment lost 5 bases and the J segment 3 bases; nucleotides outside the gene matches: 7. The CDR3 is made up of 14 amino acids.

This TCR was sampled from a man between 60 and 75 years old with COVID-19, enrolled during active disease. The specimen was peripheral blood. The chain carries TRBV5-1 and TRBJ1-2, with 7 positions matching TRBD1. CDR3 nucleotides: TGCGCCAGCAGTCAAGGGGGCGCCGACTATGGCTACACCTTC. Translating gives CASSQGGADYGYTF. The full variable domain, completed using reference TRBV5-1 and TRBJ1-2, is KAGVTQTPRYLIKTRGQQVTLSCSPISGHRSVSWYQQTPGQGLQFLFEYFSETQRNKGNFPGRFSGRQFSNSRSEMNVSTLELGDSALYLCASSQGGADYGYTFGSGTRLTVV.